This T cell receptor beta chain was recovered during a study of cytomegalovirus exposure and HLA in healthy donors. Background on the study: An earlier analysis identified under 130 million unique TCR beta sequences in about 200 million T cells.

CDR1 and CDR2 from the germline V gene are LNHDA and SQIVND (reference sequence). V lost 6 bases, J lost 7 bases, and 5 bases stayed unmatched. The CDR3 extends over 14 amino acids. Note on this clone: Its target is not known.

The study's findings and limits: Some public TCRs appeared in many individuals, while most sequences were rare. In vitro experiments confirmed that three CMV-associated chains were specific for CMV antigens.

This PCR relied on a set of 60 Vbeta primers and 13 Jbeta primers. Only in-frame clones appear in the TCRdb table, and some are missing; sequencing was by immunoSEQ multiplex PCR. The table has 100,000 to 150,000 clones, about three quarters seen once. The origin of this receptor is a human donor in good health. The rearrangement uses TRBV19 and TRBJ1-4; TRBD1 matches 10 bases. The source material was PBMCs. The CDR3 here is CASRRGQGSEKLFF. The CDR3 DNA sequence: TGTGCCAGTAGGAGGGGACAGGGGAGTGAAAAACTGTTTTTT. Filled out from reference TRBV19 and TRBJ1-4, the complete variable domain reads DGGITQSPKYLFRKEGQNVTLSCEQNLNHDAMYWYRQDPGQGLRLIYYSQIVNDFQKGDIAEGYSVSREKKESFPLTVTSAQKNPTAFYLCASRRGQGSEKLFFGSGTQLSVL.